Presented here are 32 T cell receptor beta chains from one specimen sequenced in a study of response to subunit inactivated influenza vaccine. One entry per CDR3 protein results from TCRdb running MiXCR on the RT-PCR reads. The table records about 780,000 distinct CDR3 sequences, 15% to 20% of them present only once. This specimen consisted of PBMCs from blood, obtained 4 to 6 days after vaccination. Every receptor here comes from a man in his fifties or sixties who received an inactivated influenza vaccine.

This clonotype has a handful of counts. This chain links TRBV25-1 with TRBJ2-5, with D unresolved. V gave up 2 bases and J gave up 2 bases, with 21 bases separating them. Germline CDR1 is MGHDK and CDR2 is SYGVNS. The CDR3 covers 18 residues. The chain's CDR3 is CASSEPTHHKGSQETQYF. For the CDR3, the DNA is TGTGCCAGCAGTGAACCAACCCACCACAAGGGTTCTCAAGAGACCCAGTACTTC.

The chain recombines TRBV4-1 with TRBJ2-1, with no clear D. Trimming left V 2 bases short and J 8 bases short, with 7 bases between. Germline V CDR1 and CDR2: MGHRA, YSYEKL. This CDR3 is built from 12 residues. The CDR3, as DNA: TGCGCCAGCAGCCAATTTTTGGATGAGCAGTTCTTC. Translated: CASSQFLDEQFF.

This clonotype turned up a few times. The genes are TRBV20-1 and TRBJ2-6; the D is unclear. The CDR3 is made up of 14 amino acids. Trimming removed 0 bases at V and 5 bases at J, with 8 bases between. The germline V gene has CDR1 DFQATT and CDR2 SNEGSKA (reference sequence). The CDR3 here is CSARDRFRANVLTF. CDR3 DNA sequence: TGCAGTGCTAGAGACCGGTTTCGGGCCAACGTCCTGACTTTC.

In its sample, this clonotype was seen many times. The chain employs TRBV20-1 and TRBJ2-1, with 9 bases identical to TRBD2. The CDR3 is 17 amino acids. Germline CDR1 is DFQATT and CDR2 is SNEGSKA (reference sequence). The ends lost 5 bases at V and 4 bases at J; junction bases unmatched: 15. The CDR3 nucleotides read TGCAGTGCTGGGGTTACTTCTTTTGCGGGAGGGTACAATGAGCAGTTCTTC. Its translation: CSAGVTSFAGGYNEQFF.

V and J are TRBV4-2 and TRBJ2-5; TRBD2 aligns across 9 bases. CDR3 size: 19 residues. Germline V gene data show CDR1 as LGHNA and CDR2 as YNFKEQ. V shed 0 bases, J shed 1 base, and the junction held 12 bases outside the gene matches. The CDR3 DNA reads as TGTGCCAGCAGCCAAGATTTCTCCCTAGCGGGAATGGGCCAAGAGACCCAGTACTTC. It translates to CASSQDFSLAGMGQETQYF.

This clonotype was observed a few times. The chain links TRBV6-5 to TRBJ2-1, with D maybe TRBD2 (7 bases). The V and J ends lost 4 bases and 0 bases respectively, with 16 bases between them. The CDR3 covers 17 residues. In germline, CDR1 is MNHEY, CDR2 SVGAGI. The chain's CDR3 is CASSSSPGGHSYNEQFF. Written as DNA, the CDR3 is TGTGCCAGCAGTTCTTCCCCGGGGGGCCACTCCTACAATGAGCAGTTCTTC.

The chain uses TRBV6-5 and TRBJ2-5; the D gene could be TRBD1 or TRBD2 (5 bases each). Germline V gene data show CDR1 as MNHEY and CDR2 as SVGAGI. The CDR3 length is 12 residues. V lost 2 bases and J 10 bases, leaving 11 bases between the germline ends. CDR3 bases: TGTGCCAGCAGTTACAACCGGGGCCTCCAGTACTTC. Translating it yields CASSYNRGLQYF.

V usage is TRBV4-3 and J usage is TRBJ2-3; D is possibly TRBD1 (6 bases). Deletions cut 4 bases from V and 0 bases from J, with 11 bases between. The CDR3 is 15 amino acids. Germline-derived CDR1 and CDR2 are LGHNA and YSLEER. In DNA, the CDR3 is TGCGCCAGCAGCCCCTTTACAGGGAGCACAGATACGCAGTATTTT. As protein: CASSPFTGSTDTQYF.

This clonotype was found a few times. The rearrangement joins TRBV7-2 to TRBJ1-5; 7 bases align to TRBD1. The CDR3 runs to 15 residues. Germline CDR1 is SGHTA and CDR2 is FQGNSA. The J segment lost 3 bases and the V segment lost 0 bases, leaving 2 bases of the junction unmatched. DNA of the CDR3: TGTGCCAGCAGCTTAGCCAGGGGGAACAATCAGCCCCAGCATTTT. Amino acid sequence: CASSLARGNNQPQHF.

This clonotype was picked up a small number of times. This chain connects TRBV12-3 or TRBV12-4 to TRBJ1-6; TRBD1 aligns across 7 bases. The CDR3 spans 14 residues. The junction had 5 bases not matched to a gene; V was cut back by 6 bases and J by 6 bases. CDR3 sequence reads: CASRRGQINSPLHF. Written as DNA, the CDR3 is TGTGCCAGCAGGAGGGGACAGATTAATTCACCCCTCCACTTT.

This clonotype was detected only a few times. The chain combines TRBV20-1 with TRBJ2-3, with 7 bases identical to TRBD2. The V segment lost 3 bases and the J segment 4 bases; nucleotides outside the gene matches: 7. The germline V gene has CDR1 DFQATT and CDR2 SNEGSKA (reference sequence). CDR3 length: 14 residues. The CDR3 region has the DNA TGCAGTGCTAGTTGGGCGGGAGTAGCAGATACGCAGTATTTT. Amino acid sequence: CSASWAGVADTQYF.

This clonotype was counted only a few times. The chain combines TRBV4-2 with TRBJ2-7; no definite D call. Deletions cut 2 bases from V and 5 bases from J, with 10 bases between. The CDR3 runs to 13 residues. Germline V gives CDR1 LGHNA, CDR2 YNFKEQ. The CDR3 spells CASSQFGPNEQYF. CDR3 nucleotide sequence: TGTGCCAGCAGCCAATTCGGGCCCAACGAGCAGTACTTC.

The CDR3 here is CSARSGPSYEQYF. The CDR3 DNA reads TGCAGTGCTAGGTCAGGTCCTTCCTACGAGCAGTACTTC. V usage is TRBV20-1 and J usage is TRBJ2-7; no reliable D call. V lost 3 bases to trimming and J lost 1 base, with 10 bases between them. Germline CDR1 reads DFQATT; CDR2 reads SNEGSKA (reference sequence). This CDR3 is 13 amino acids long.

The CDR3 spells CASSYTAGSDEQFF. For the CDR3, the DNA is TGTGCCAGCAGTTACACCGCAGGGTCGGATGAGCAGTTCTTC. The gene calls are TRBV6-5 and TRBJ2-1; tentatively, D is TRBD1 (5 bases). From germline, CDR1 is MNHEY and CDR2 SVGAGI. This CDR3 is 14 amino acids long. V dropped 2 bases and J dropped 8 bases, with 13 bases sitting between them.

In this sample, this clonotype turned up many times. V and J are TRBV6-2 or TRBV6-3 and TRBJ2-7, with 9 positions matching TRBD2. V gave up 3 bases and J gave up 4 bases; unmatched junction bases: 4. CDR3 length equals 14 residues. Germline CDR1 is MNHEY and CDR2 is SVGEGT. The CDR3 sequence is CASSYLAGMYEQYF. The DNA for the CDR3 is TGTGCCAGCAGTTATCTAGCGGGAATGTACGAGCAGTACTTC.

The chain carries TRBV30 and TRBJ2-3, with D unresolved. Germline lookup yields CDR1 GTSNPN and CDR2 SVGIG (reference sequence). Trimming cost V 2 bases and J 6 bases, with 15 bases left between them. There are 14 residues in the CDR3. The CDR3 sequence is CAWSPASVGDTQYF. As DNA, the CDR3 is TGTGCCTGGAGTCCGGCTTCTGTGGGGGATACGCAGTATTTT. The whole variable domain, remainder taken from reference TRBV30 and TRBJ2-3, is SQTIHQWPATLVQPVGSPLSLECTVEGTSNPNLYWYRQAAGRGLQLLFYSVGIGQISSEVPQNLSASRPQDRQFILSSKKLLLSDSGFYLCAWSPASVGDTQYFGPGTRLTVL.

In its sample, this clonotype was seen many times. The V and J genes are TRBV5-1 and TRBJ2-3; D uncertain. This CDR3 is built from 14 residues. V lost 1 base to trimming and J lost 2 bases, with 8 bases between them. Per the germline V gene, CDR1 is SGHRS and CDR2 is YFSETQ. CDR3 bases: TGCGCCAGCAGCTTGATTTATCACACAGATACGCAGTATTTT. It specifies CASSLIYHTDTQYF.

A few counts support this clonotype. The chain carries TRBV4-1 and TRBJ1-1; weak D call: TRBD1 (6 bases). There are 15 residues in the CDR3. Germline CDR1 reads MGHRA; CDR2 reads YSYEKL. Trimming removed 8 bases at V and 5 bases at J, with 21 bases between. The CDR3 spells CASGWGRGARTEAFF. The CDR3 DNA reads as TGCGCCAGCGGTTGGGGGCGGGGGGCGCGGACTGAAGCTTTCTTT.

This clonotype was observed a few times. The rearrangement links TRBV6-2 or TRBV6-3 to TRBJ2-4; D is perhaps TRBD1 (5 bases). The germline gives CDR1 MNHEY, CDR2 SVGEGT. The CDR3 is 17 amino acids. Trimming left V 6 bases short and J 2 bases short, with 20 bases between. The CDR3 bases are TGTGCCAGCAGCTGGACACCTTTCAGTAGTACCAAAAACATTCAGTACTTC. It specifies CASSWTPFSSTKNIQYF.

This chain connects TRBV4-2 to TRBJ1-6, with unresolved D. The CDR3 is made up of 15 amino acids. From germline, CDR1 is LGHNA and CDR2 YNFKEQ. V was shortened by 0 bases and J by 5 bases, with 8 bases between the two germline ends. CDR3 protein: CASSQDWQDNSPLHF. CDR3 coding DNA: TGTGCCAGCAGCCAAGACTGGCAGGATAATTCACCCCTCCACTTT.

This clonotype has just a few counts. The J gene is TRBJ2-1, the V gene TRBV6-9; TRBD2 aligns across 11 bases. The length of the CDR3 is 21 residues. V was pared by 6 bases and J by 13 bases, with 32 bases of the junction left unmatched. Germline CDR1 is MNHGY and CDR2 is SVAAGI. The CDR3 region has the DNA TGTGCCAGCAGGAGGAGACCGGTGAGACTAGCGGGACGATTGGATGAGTTGAGTCAGTTCTTC. This sequence encodes CASRRRPVRLAGRLDELSQFF.

The chain employs TRBV30 and TRBJ1-4; D not certain. The CDR3 contains 14 residues. Germline values: CDR1 GTSNPN, CDR2 SVGIG (reference sequence). V lost 4 bases to trimming and J lost 5 bases, with 14 bases between them. The CDR3 DNA reads as TGTGCCTGGACTCCCGGACGGGCAAATGAAAAACTGTTTTTT. Translated: CAWTPGRANEKLFF.

The chain has TRBV6-2 or TRBV6-3 and TRBJ2-1; perhaps TRBD1 as D (6 bases). Trimming pared 7 bases from V and 8 bases from J, leaving 24 bases between. The germline CDR1 and CDR2 sequences are MNHEY and SVGEGT. This CDR3 has 16 amino acids. CDR3 sequence reads: CASTEPGTSVMDEQFF. The CDR3 nucleotides read TGTGCCAGCACTGAGCCCGGGACATCGGTCATGGATGAGCAGTTCTTC.

The chain uses TRBV5-1 and TRBJ2-1; D is ambiguous. The ends were cut back, 3 bases at V and 3 bases at J, with 10 bases in the middle. The CDR3 is 14 amino acids. CDR1 and CDR2 from the germline V gene are SGHRS and YFSETQ. CDR3 bases: TGCGCCAGCAGCTCGCAAAACAGCTACAATGAGCAGTTCTTC. Translation: CASSSQNSYNEQFF.

V gene TRBV10-2 combines with J gene TRBJ2-2, with D possibly being TRBD1 or TRBD2 (6 bases each). With 5 bases removed from V and 3 bases from J, the gap between germline ends came to 10 bases. Germline V gene data show CDR1 as WSHSY and CDR2 as SAAADI. There are 14 residues in the CDR3. CDR3 sequence: CASSTGADTGELFF. CDR3 nucleotide sequence: TGCGCCAGCAGTACGGGGGCGGACACCGGGGAGCTGTTTTTT.

This clonotype turned up a few times. The chain links TRBV20-1 to TRBJ2-7, with TRBD1 matching over 7 bases. With 0 bases clipped from V and 6 bases from J, the junction kept 17 bases outside the gene matches. The germline V gene encodes CDR1 DFQATT and CDR2 SNEGSKA (reference sequence). CDR3 size: 17 residues. CDR3 nucleotide sequence: TGCAGTGCTAGAGATCCACTGGGGACAGTAGGCTATTTCGAGCAGTACTTC. Its protein is CSARDPLGTVGYFEQYF.

This clonotype was detected only a few times. This rearrangement joins TRBV7-6 to TRBJ2-3; the D is unclear. Germline CDR1 reads SGHVS; CDR2 reads FNYEAQ. With 7 bases removed from V and 3 bases from J, the gap between germline ends came to 14 bases. The CDR3 is 14 residues long. In nucleotides, the CDR3 is TGTGCCAGCAAGGTGGGAATTGGGACAGATACGCAGTATTTT. Its translation is CASKVGIGTDTQYF.

This clonotype was seen ten or more times. The V gene is TRBV12-3 or TRBV12-4, the J gene TRBJ2-3, with a tentative D call TRBD2 (6 bases). Deletions cut 6 bases from V and 4 bases from J, with 14 bases between. The CDR3 has 14 residues. The CDR3 spells CASSLSGDSDTQYF. In DNA, the CDR3 is TGTGCCAGCAGCCTTTCGGGAGACTCAGATACGCAGTATTTT.

The chain is built from TRBV5-1 and TRBJ1-4; maybe TRBD1 (6 bases). The CDR3 runs to 14 residues. The germline V gene has CDR1 SGHRS and CDR2 YFSETQ. V gave up 4 bases and J gave up 7 bases, with 14 bases separating them. In nucleotides, the CDR3 is TGCGCCAGCAGCCAACAGGGAAGGTCTGAAAAACTGTTTTTT. Amino acid sequence: CASSQQGRSEKLFF.

There are many counts of this clonotype. V usage is TRBV29-1 and J usage is TRBJ2-1; no clear D. CDR1 and CDR2 from the germline V gene are SQVTM and ANQGSEA. The CDR3 contains 12 residues. V gave up 1 base and J gave up 8 bases, with 9 bases separating them. The CDR3 here is CSVEGVRDEQFF. The CDR3 bases are TGCAGCGTTGAAGGCGTTAGGGATGAGCAGTTCTTC.

This clonotype was picked up many times. Germline is not matched at one junction end, which may reflect a read error. The chain couples TRBV12-3 or TRBV12-4 to TRBJ2-7; TRBD2 agrees at 10 bases. The CDR3 totals 13 residues. Here the CDR3 DNA reads TGTGCCAGCAGCTTAGCGGGGGGCTACGAGCAGTACTTC. It specifies CASSLAGGYEQYF.

This clonotype was counted only a few times. The chain joins TRBV27 to TRBJ2-7, with D perhaps TRBD2 (6 bases). The CDR3 runs 12 residues. Germline CDR1 MNHEY, CDR2 SMNVEV (reference sequence). Trimming pared 8 bases from V and 6 bases from J, leaving 14 bases between. CDR3 in DNA: TGTGCCAGCTCGGACTATAACGGCGAGCAGTACTTC. Its translation: CASSDYNGEQYF.